Below are 13 T cell receptor beta chains sequenced from a single sample in a study of CD8+ T cells in alopecia areata. Isolated RNA was reverse transcribed into cDNA used as the sequencing template. Profiled with immunoSEQ multiplex PCR; TCRdb holds only in-frame clones, not every one. This sample yields around 82,000 clones, of which roughly half are seen a single time; 5.7% belongs to the top ten. The sample comprised NKG2D-high CD8+ T cells sorted from blood. The receptor source for this set is a human donor with alopecia areata.

This clone was seen a few times. This chain joins TRBV21-1 and TRBJ2-5; the D segment call TRBD2 is taken from the table without a DNA check. TRBV21-1 is shown as a pseudogene. The CDR3 has 15 amino acids. CDR3 sequence: CASSPSGGHQETQYF. The CDR3 DNA is TGTGCCAGCAGCCCTAGCGGGGGCCATCAAGAGACCCAGTACTTC.

A few counts support this clone. The chain employs TRBV28 and TRBJ2-4, with D unresolved. The CDR3 runs 11 residues. Per germline, CDR1 MDHEN and CDR2 SYDVKM. V was clipped by 5 bases and J by 8 bases, with 7 bases between them. This CDR3 reads CASSAGYIQYF. The CDR3 DNA sequence: TGTGCCAGCAGTGCAGGATACATTCAGTACTTC.

Comments on this clone: Only one base separates this from a far larger clonotype, so it likely reflects a read error. The chain employs TRBV9 and TRBJ2-7, with TRBD1 matching over 7 bases. CDR3 size: 14 residues. Germline loops: CDR1 SGDLS, CDR2 YYNGEE. V lost 3 bases, J lost 2 bases, and 5 bases stayed unmatched. CDR3 nucleotides: TGTGCCAGCAGCGGGGGGACAGAGCCCTACGAGCAGTACTTC. This translates into CASSGGTEPYEQYF.

This clone was picked up a small number of times. The V gene is TRBV2, the J gene TRBJ1-2; D is uncertain. Trimming pared 1 base from V and 4 bases from J, leaving 13 bases between. This CDR3 contains 15 residues. Germline CDR1 and CDR2: SNHLY and FYNNEI. The CDR3, as DNA: TGTGCCAGCAGTGAAGACGGCAGAGAGCTCTATGGCTACACCTTC. This codes for CASSEDGRELYGYTF.

A few counts support this clone. V and J are TRBV28 and TRBJ2-5; 12 nucleotides line up with TRBD2. In germline, CDR1 is MDHEN, CDR2 SYDVKM. The CDR3 consists of 16 residues. V lost 5 bases, J lost 5 bases, and 9 bases stayed unmatched. The CDR3 region is CASSPGLAGSRETQYF. The CDR3 nucleotides are TGTGCCAGCAGTCCCGGACTAGCGGGGAGTAGGGAGACCCAGTACTTC.

The V call is TRBV5-4, the J call TRBJ2-7; D is undetermined. Germline assignment: CDR1 SGHNT and CDR2 YYREEE (reference sequence). This CDR3 contains 14 residues. V was clipped by 0 bases and J by 2 bases, with 9 bases between them. The CDR3 DNA is TGTGCCAGCAGCTTGGGGATGGGGACCTACGAGCAGTACTTC. Encoded protein: CASSLGMGTYEQYF. The full variable domain, its missing parts supplied by reference TRBV5-4 and TRBJ2-7, is ETGVTQSPTHLIKTRGQQVTLRCSSQSGHNTVSWYQQALGQGPQFIFQYYREEENGRGNFPPRFSGLQFPNYSSELNVNALELDDSALYLCASSLGMGTYEQYFGPGTRLTVT.

The V and J genes are TRBV9 and TRBJ2-2; D remains unclear. The CDR3 contains 15 residues. The V and J ends lost 0 bases and 4 bases respectively, with 10 bases between them. Germline CDR1 is SGDLS and CDR2 is YYNGEE. As DNA, the CDR3 is TGTGCCAGCAGCGTAGATACAGATCCCACCGGGGAGCTGTTTTTT. Protein sequence: CASSVDTDPTGELFF. Together with reference TRBV9 and TRBJ2-2, the CDR3 gives the full variable domain: DSGVTQTPKHLITATGQRVTLRCSPRSGDLSVYWYQQSLDQGLQFLIQYYNGEERAKGNILERFSAQQFPDLHSELNLSSLELGDSALYFCASSVDTDPTGELFFGEGSRLTVL.

This clone rates as medium-sized. The chain has TRBV12-5 and TRBJ2-3; D not resolved. There are 14 residues in the CDR3. V was clipped by 3 bases and J by 6 bases, with 13 bases between them. Germline loops: CDR1 LGHNT, CDR2 FRNRAP. CDR3 region: CASGFKAGTDTQYF. In DNA form, the CDR3 reads TGTGCTAGTGGTTTTAAGGCAGGTACGGATACGCAGTATTTT.

The genes are TRBV27 and TRBJ2-2; no definite D call. With 8 bases removed from V and 6 bases from J, the gap between germline ends came to 22 bases. The CDR3 has 16 residues. The V gene's germline CDR1 is MNHEY and CDR2 SMNVEV (reference sequence). CDR3 nucleotides: TGTGCCAGCCGATCGCTTTGGAACCTTCCGGCCGGGGAGCTGTTTTTT. Translation gives CASRSLWNLPAGELFF.

The rearrangement joins TRBV7-3 to TRBJ1-6, with D unclear. This CDR3 contains 16 residues. Germline V CDR1 and CDR2: SGHTA, FQGTGA. Trimming left V 3 bases short and J 7 bases short, with 16 bases between. CDR3 sequence: CASSLLELSGNSPLHF. The CDR3 coding sequence is TGTGCCAGCAGCTTGTTGGAACTCTCCGGGAATTCACCCCTCCACTTT. Looking up the rest from reference TRBV7-3 and TRBJ1-6 gives the full variable domain: GAGVSQTPSNKVTEKGKYVELRCDPISGHTALYWYRQSLGQGPEFLIYFQGTGAADDSGLPNDRFFAVRPEGSVSTLKIQRTERGDSAVYLCASSLLELSGNSPLHFGNGTRLTVT.

The gene calls are TRBV28 and TRBJ2-7; 11 nucleotides agree with TRBD2. Germline V lookup: CDR1 MDHEN, CDR2 SYDVKM. CDR3 length equals 15 residues. V dropped 5 bases and J dropped 6; count of bases not matched to a gene: 9. The CDR3 loop is CASSLPTSGELEQYF. CDR3 DNA sequence: TGTGCCAGCAGTCTCCCGACTAGCGGGGAGCTCGAGCAGTACTTC.

The chain couples TRBV27 to TRBJ2-2, with D maybe TRBD2 (6 bases). Germline V gene sequence: CDR1 MNHEY, CDR2 SMNVEV (reference sequence). Deletions cut 2 bases from V and 11 bases from J, with 12 bases between. This CDR3 has 13 amino acids. CDR3 amino acids: CASSLAGLQELFF. Written as DNA, the CDR3 is TGTGCCAGCAGTTTAGCGGGACTCCAAGAGCTGTTTTTT.

CDR3 protein: CASSLLPRNEQFF. As DNA, the CDR3 is TGTGCCAGCAGCTTACTCCCGCGGAATGAGCAGTTCTTC. The chain employs TRBV7-2 and TRBJ2-1; no reliable D call. Deletions cut 2 bases from V and 7 bases from J, with 9 bases between. Germline V lookup: CDR1 SGHTA, CDR2 FQGNSA. CDR3 length: 13 residues.